A single sample is the source of the 4 T cell receptor beta chains below, sequenced in a study of T cells in Graves' hyperthyroidism and ophthalmopathy. Amplified TCR beta CDR3 regions derived from RNA transcripts. The HTBI primer set served for first-round RT-PCR of the TCR CDR3. MiXCR was run by TCRdb on the multiplex PCR reads, yielding one entry per CDR3 protein. Of about 720,000 distinct CDR3 sequences listed, roughly 20% are singletons. Specimen: blood. These receptors were obtained from a woman aged 50 to 65 with Graves' hyperthyroidism that later progressed to Graves' ophthalmopathy.

This clonotype was seen at least ten times. The gene calls are TRBV10-3 and TRBJ1-1; the D gene is possibly TRBD1 (5 bases). The CDR3 is 14 residues long. The V gene's germline CDR1 is ENHRY and CDR2 SYGVKD. V was cut by 0 bases and J by 4 bases, with 9 bases left in between. As DNA, the CDR3 is TGTGCCATCAGTGAGTCGGGAGGGGTCACTGAAGCTTTCTTT. It codes for CAISESGGVTEAFF.

This clonotype was observed a few times. V is TRBV6-6 and J is TRBJ1-2; TRBD1 might be the D (5 bases). This CDR3 comprises 14 residues. Germline-derived CDR1 and CDR2 are MNHNY and SVGAGI (reference sequence). The V and J ends lost 2 bases and 3 bases respectively, with 10 bases between them. The CDR3 region has the DNA TGTGCCAGCAGTTACACGACAGATCACTATGGCTACACCTTC. Encoded protein: CASSYTTDHYGYTF.

This clonotype was found a few times. The J gene is TRBJ1-6, the V gene TRBV10-2, with 12 bases identical to TRBD1. V was pared by 1 base and J by 9 bases, with 7 bases of the junction left unmatched. The germline V gene encodes CDR1 WSHSY and CDR2 SAAADI. The CDR3 length is 17 residues. The CDR3 protein is CASSEFPGQGAGSPLHF. As DNA, the CDR3 is TGCGCCAGCAGTGAGTTCCCGGGACAGGGGGCTGGTTCACCCCTCCACTTT.

This clonotype was found a few times. The chain links TRBV12-3 or TRBV12-4 to TRBJ1-4, with a tentative D call TRBD1 (5 bases). The V end lost 6 bases, the J end lost 2 bases, and 10 bases lay between the germline ends. The CDR3 length is 14 residues. The CDR3 bases are TGTGCCAGCAGACCAGGGAGGACTAATGAAAAACTGTTTTTT. Translated: CASRPGRTNEKLFF.